The TCR beta chain under discussion was sequenced for a study of tumour-infiltrating T cells in Burkitt lymphoma. Across the whole study: This cohort included all epidemiological subtypes of Burkitt lymphoma. Productive clonality predicted overall and progression-free survival.

The repertoire was sequenced with immunoSEQ multiplex PCR; TCRdb's copy has only in-frame clones and lacks some. Of 1,000 to 1,500 clones in the sample, about 88% were seen once. Germline V gene lookup returns CDR1 GTSNPN and CDR2 SVGIG (reference sequence). The CDR3 is made up of 13 amino acids. With 2 bases clipped from V and 4 bases from J, the junction kept 2 bases outside the gene matches. The chain has TRBV30 and TRBJ1-5; 7 nucleotides match TRBD1. The sequenced sample was tumor tissue. The receptor was derived from a human donor with Burkitt lymphoma. DNA of the CDR3: TGTGCCTGGAGTCTGACAGGGAATCAGCCCCAGCATTTT. This codes for CAWSLTGNQPQHF.